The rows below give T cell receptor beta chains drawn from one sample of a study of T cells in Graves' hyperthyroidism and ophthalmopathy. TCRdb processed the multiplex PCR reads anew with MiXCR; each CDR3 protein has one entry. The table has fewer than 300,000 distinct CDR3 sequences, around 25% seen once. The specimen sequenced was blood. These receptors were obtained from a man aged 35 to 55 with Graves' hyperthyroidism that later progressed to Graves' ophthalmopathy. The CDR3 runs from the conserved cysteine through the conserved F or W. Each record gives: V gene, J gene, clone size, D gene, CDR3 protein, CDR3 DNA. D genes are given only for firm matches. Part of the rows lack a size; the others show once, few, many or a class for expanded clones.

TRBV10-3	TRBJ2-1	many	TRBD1	CAIHPGQGNNEQFF	TGTGCCATACACCCGGGACAGGGGAACAATGAGCAGTTCTTC
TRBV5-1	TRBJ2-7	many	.	CASSFGGGSSYEQYF	TGCGCCAGCAGCTTCGGCGGCGGAAGCTCCTACGAGCAGTACTTC
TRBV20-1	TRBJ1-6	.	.	CSASGLPLHF	TGCAGTGCTAGTGGGTTACCCCTCCACTTT
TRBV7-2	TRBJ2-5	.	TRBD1	CASSFRGPGETQYF	TGTGCCAGCAGCTTTAGGGGGCCAGGAGAGACCCAGTACTTC
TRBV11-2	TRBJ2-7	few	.	CASSLGIAYEQYF	TGTGCCAGCAGCTTAGGGATTGCTTACGAGCAGTACTTC
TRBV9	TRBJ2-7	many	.	CASSVGGELWEVQYF	TGTGCCAGCAGCGTAGGGGGCGAGCTGTGGGAGGTGCAGTACTTC
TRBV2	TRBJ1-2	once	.	CASSDPAGDGYTF	TGTGCCAGCAGTGATCCGGCGGGGGATGGCTACACCTTC
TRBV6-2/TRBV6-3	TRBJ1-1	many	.	CASSYSRGVSAFF	TGTGCCAGCAGTTACTCGCGGGGAGTATCGGCTTTCTTT
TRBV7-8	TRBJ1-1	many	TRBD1	CASSWDRDDTEAFF	TGTGCCAGCAGCTGGGACAGGGACGACACTGAAGCTTTCTTT
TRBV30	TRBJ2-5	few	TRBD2	CAAGGGVETQYF	TGTGCCGCCGGGGGGGGGGTGGAGACCCAGTACTTC
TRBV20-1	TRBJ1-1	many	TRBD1	CSARDSYTEAFF	TGCAGTGCAAGGGACAGTTACACTGAAGCTTTCTTT
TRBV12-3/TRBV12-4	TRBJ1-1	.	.	CASSLFRGGTEAFF	TGTGCCAGCAGTTTATTTCGGGGGGGCACTGAAGCTTTCTTT
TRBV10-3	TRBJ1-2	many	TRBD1	CAISAGQGASGYTF	TGTGCCATCAGTGCGGGACAGGGGGCGAGCGGCTACACCTTC
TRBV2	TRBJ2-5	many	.	CASSYGIQETQYF	TGTGCCAGCAGTTACGGGATCCAAGAGACCCAGTACTTC
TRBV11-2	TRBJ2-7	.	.	CASSLDHAGYEQYF	TGTGCCAGCAGCTTAGATCACGCCGGATACGAGCAGTACTTC
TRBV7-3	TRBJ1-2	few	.	CASSSQPGDGYTF	TGTGCCAGCAGCTCGCAGCCGGGAGATGGCTACACCTTC
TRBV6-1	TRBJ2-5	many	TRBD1	CASSAGQGGLETQYF	TGTGCCAGCAGTGCAGGACAGGGAGGTTTAGAGACCCAGTACTTC
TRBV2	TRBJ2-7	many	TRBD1	CASSLTTGDEQYF	TGTGCCAGCAGTTTGACTACAGGGGACGAGCAGTACTTC
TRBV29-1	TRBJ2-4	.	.	CSVRRTSPKGIQYF	TGCAGCGTTAGGAGGACCTCGCCGAAGGGCATTCAGTACTTC
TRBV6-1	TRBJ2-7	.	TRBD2	CASSEEAREIYEQYF	TGTGCCAGCAGTGAAGAGGCGCGGGAGATCTACGAGCAGTACTTC
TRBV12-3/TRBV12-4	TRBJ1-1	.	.	CASRLPDSTEAFF	TGTGCCAGCAGACTCCCGGACAGCACTGAAGCTTTCTTT
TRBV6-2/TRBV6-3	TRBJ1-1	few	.	CASSPLSEAFF	TGTGCCAGCAGTCCCCTCTCTGAAGCTTTCTTT
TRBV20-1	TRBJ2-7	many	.	CSARKQGSNDEQYF	TGCAGTGCTCGGAAGCAGGGGAGTAACGACGAGCAGTACTTC
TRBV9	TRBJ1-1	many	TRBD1	CASSGPGTGTTEAFF	TGTGCCAGCAGCGGACCCGGGACAGGCACCACTGAAGCTTTCTTT
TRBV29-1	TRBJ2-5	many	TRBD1	CSVVGQAILETQYF	TGCAGCGTTGTAGGACAGGCGATTTTAGAGACCCAGTACTTC
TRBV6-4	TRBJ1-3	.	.	CASSISTQGNTIYF	TGTGCCAGCAGTATATCAACACAAGGAAACACCATATATTTT
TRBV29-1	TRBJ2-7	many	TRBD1	CSISRGSDYEQYF	TGCAGCATAAGCAGGGGGTCAGACTACGAGCAGTACTTC
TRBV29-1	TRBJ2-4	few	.	CSVAGSGQVKNIQYF	TGCAGCGTTGCTGGGTCGGGTCAGGTCAAAAACATTCAGTACTTC